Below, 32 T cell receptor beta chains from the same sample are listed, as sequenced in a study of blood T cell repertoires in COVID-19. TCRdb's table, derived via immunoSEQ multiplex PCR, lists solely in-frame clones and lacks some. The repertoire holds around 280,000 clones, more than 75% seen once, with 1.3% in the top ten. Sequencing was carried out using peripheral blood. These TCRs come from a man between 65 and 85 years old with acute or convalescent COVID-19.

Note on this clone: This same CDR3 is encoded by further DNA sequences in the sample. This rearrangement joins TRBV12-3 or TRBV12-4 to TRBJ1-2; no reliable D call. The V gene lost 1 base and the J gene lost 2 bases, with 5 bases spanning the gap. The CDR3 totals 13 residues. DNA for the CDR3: TGTGCCAGCAGTTTAGGTCAGAACTATGGCTACACCTTC. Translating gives CASSLGQNYGYTF.

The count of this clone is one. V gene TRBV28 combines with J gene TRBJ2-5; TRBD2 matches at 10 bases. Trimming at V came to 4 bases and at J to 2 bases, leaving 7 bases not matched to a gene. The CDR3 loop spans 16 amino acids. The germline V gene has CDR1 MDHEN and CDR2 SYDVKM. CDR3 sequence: CASSSPGLARQETQYF. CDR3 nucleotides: TGTGCCAGCAGTTCCCCGGGACTAGCGAGGCAAGAGACCCAGTACTTC.

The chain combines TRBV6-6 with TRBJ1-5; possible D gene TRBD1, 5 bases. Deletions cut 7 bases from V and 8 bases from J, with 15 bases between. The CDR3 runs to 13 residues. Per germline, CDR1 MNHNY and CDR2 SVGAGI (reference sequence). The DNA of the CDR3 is TGTGCCAGCACGGAGACAGTAACGAAGCCCCAGCATTTT. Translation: CASTETVTKPQHF.

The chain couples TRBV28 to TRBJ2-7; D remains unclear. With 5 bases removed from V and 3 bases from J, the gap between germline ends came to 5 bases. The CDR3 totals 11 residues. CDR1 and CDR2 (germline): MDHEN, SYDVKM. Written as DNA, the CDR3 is TGTGCCAGCAGTAATCACTACGAGCAGTACTTC. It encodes CASSNHYEQYF.

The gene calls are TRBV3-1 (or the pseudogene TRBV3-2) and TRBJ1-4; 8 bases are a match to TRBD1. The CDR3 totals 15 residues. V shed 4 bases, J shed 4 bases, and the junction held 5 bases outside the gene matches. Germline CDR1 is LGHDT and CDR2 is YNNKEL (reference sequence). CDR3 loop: CASSPGTGNNEKLFF. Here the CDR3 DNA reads TGTGCCAGCAGCCCCGGGACAGGCAATAATGAAAAACTGTTTTTT.

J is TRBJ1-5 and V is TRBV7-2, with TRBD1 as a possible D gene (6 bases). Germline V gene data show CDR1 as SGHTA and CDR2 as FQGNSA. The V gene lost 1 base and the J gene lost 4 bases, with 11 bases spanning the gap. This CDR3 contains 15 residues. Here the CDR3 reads CASSLGWDNNQPQHF. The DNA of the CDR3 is TGTGCCAGCAGCTTAGGATGGGACAATAATCAGCCCCAGCATTTT.

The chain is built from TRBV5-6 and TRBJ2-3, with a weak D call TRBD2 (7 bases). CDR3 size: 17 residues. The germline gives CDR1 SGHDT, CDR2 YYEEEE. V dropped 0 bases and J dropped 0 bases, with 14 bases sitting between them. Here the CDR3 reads CASSLVRAGASTDTQYF. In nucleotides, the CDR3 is TGTGCCAGCAGCTTGGTGAGGGCGGGGGCTAGCACAGATACGCAGTATTTT.

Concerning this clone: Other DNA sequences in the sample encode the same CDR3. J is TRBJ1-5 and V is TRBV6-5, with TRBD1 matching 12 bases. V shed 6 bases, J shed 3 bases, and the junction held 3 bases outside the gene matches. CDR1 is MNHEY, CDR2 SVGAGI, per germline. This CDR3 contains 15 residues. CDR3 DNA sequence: TGTGCCAGCAGGGGACAGGGGGCAAACAATCAGCCCCAGCATTTT. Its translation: CASRGQGANNQPQHF.

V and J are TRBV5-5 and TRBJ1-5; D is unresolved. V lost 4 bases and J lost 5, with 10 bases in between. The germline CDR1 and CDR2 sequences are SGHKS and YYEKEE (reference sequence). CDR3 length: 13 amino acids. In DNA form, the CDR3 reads TGTGCCAGCAGCCGGGAGGCGGATCAGCCCCAGCATTTT. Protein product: CASSREADQPQHF.

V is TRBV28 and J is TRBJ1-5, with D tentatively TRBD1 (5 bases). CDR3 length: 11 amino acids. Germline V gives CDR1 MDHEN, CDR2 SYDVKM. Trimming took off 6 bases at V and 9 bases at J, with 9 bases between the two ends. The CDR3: CASRDGGPQHF. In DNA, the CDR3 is TGTGCCAGCAGGGACGGGGGGCCCCAGCATTTT. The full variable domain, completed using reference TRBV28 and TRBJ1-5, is DVKVTQSSRYLVKRTGEKVFLECVQDMDHENMFWYRQDPGLGLRLIYFSYDVKMKEKGDIPEGYSVSREKKERFSLILESASTNQTSMYLCASRDGGPQHFGDGTRLSIL.

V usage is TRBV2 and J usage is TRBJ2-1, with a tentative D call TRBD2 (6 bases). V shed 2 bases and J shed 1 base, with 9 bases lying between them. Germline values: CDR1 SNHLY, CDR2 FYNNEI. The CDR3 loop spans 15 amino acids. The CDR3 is CASSELEGSYNEQFF. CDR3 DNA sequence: TGTGCCAGCAGTGAACTGGAGGGTTCCTACAATGAGCAGTTCTTC.

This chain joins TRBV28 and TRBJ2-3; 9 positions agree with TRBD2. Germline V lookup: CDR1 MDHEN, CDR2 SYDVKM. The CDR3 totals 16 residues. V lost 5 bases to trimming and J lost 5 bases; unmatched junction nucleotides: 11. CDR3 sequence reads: CASSTNLRGGQDTQYF. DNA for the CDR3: TGTGCCAGCAGTACCAACCTGCGGGGGGGCCAAGATACGCAGTATTTT.

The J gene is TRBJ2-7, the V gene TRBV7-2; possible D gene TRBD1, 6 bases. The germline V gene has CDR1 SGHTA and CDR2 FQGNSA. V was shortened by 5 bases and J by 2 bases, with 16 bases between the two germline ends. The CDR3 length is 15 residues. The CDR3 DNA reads TGTGCCAGCAGCCCCGACCGGGACACGACCTACGAGCAGTACTTC. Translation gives CASSPDRDTTYEQYF.

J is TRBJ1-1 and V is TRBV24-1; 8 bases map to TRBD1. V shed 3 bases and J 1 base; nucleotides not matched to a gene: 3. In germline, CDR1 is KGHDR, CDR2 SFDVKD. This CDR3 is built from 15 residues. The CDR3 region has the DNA TGTGCCACCAGTGATACCGGACAGGGGAACACTGAAGCTTTCTTT. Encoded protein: CATSDTGQGNTEAFF.

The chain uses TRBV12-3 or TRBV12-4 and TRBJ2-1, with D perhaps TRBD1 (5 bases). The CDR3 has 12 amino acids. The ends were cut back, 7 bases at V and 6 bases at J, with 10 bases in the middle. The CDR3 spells CASNQGFNEQFF. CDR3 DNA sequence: TGTGCCAGCAATCAGGGTTTCAATGAGCAGTTCTTC.

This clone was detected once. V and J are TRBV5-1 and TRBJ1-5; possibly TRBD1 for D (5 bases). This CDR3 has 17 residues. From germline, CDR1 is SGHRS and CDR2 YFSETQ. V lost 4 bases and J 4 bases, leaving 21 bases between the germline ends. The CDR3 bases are TGCGCCAGCAGCGTGGGAGCAGCGGGGGTATTTAATCAGCCCCAGCATTTT. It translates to CASSVGAAGVFNQPQHF.

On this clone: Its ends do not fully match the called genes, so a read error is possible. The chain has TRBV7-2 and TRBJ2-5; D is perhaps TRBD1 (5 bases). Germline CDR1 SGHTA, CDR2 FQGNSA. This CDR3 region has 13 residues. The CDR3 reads CASSLTDQETQYF. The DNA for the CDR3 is TGTGCCAGCAGCCTGACAGACCAGGAGACCCAGTACTTC.

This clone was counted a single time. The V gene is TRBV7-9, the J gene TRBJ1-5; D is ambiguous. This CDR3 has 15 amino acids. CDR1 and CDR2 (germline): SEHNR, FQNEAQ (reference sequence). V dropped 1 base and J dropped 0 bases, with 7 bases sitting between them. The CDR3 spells CASSLGRYSNQPQHF. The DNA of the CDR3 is TGTGCCAGCAGCTTAGGCAGGTATAGCAATCAGCCCCAGCATTTT. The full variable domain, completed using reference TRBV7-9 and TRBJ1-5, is DTGVSQNPRHKITKRGQNVTFRCDPISEHNRLYWYRQTLGQGPEFLTYFQNEAQLEKSRLLSDRFSAERPKGSFSTLEIQRTEQGDSAMYLCASSLGRYSNQPQHFGDGTRLSIL.

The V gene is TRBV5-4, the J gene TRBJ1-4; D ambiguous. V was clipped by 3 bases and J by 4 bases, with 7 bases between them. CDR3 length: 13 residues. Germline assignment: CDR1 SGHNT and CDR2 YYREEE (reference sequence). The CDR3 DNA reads TGTGCCAGCAGCTCCGGGAGTAATGAAAAACTGTTTTTT. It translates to CASSSGSNEKLFF.

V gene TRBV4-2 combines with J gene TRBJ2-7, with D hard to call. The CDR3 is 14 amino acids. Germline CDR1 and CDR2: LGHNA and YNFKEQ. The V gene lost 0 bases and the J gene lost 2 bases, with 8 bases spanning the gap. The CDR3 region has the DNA TGTGCCAGCAGCCAAGATCTGCTAGCCTACGAGCAGTACTTC. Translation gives CASSQDLLAYEQYF.

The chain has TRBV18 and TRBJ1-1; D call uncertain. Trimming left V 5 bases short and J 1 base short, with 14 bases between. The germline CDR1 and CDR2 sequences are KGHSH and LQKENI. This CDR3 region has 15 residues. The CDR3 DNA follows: TGTGCCAGCTCAGTACCAGCTCGGGGGAACACTGAAGCTTTCTTT. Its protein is CASSVPARGNTEAFF.

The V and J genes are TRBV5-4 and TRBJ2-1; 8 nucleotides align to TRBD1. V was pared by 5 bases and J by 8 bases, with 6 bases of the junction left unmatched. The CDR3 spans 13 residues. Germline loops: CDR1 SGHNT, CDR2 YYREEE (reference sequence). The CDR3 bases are TGTGCCAGCAGTTACGACAGGGGTCATGAGCAGTTCTTC. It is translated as CASSYDRGHEQFF.

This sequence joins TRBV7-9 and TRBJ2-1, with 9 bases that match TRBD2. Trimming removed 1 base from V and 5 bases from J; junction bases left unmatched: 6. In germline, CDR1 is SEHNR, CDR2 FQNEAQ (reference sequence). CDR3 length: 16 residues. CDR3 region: CASSLGLADIHNEQFF. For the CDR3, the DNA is TGTGCCAGCAGCTTAGGACTAGCGGATATCCACAATGAGCAGTTCTTC. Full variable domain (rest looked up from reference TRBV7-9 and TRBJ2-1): DTGVSQNPRHKITKRGQNVTFRCDPISEHNRLYWYRQTLGQGPEFLTYFQNEAQLEKSRLLSDRFSAERPKGSFSTLEIQRTEQGDSAMYLCASSLGLADIHNEQFFGPGTRLTVL.

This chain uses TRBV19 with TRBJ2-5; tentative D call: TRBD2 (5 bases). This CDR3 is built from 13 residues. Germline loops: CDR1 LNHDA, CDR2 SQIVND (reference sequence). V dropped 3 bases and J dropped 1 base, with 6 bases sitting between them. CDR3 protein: CASSMGSQETQYF. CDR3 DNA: TGTGCCAGTAGTATGGGGAGCCAAGAGACCCAGTACTTC.

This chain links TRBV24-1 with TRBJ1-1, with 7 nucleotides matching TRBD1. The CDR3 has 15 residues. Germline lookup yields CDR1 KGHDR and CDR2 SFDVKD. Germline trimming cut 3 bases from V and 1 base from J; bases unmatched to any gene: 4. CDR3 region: CATSDPQGGNTEAFF. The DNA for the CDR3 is TGTGCCACCAGTGATCCCCAGGGGGGGAACACTGAAGCTTTCTTT.

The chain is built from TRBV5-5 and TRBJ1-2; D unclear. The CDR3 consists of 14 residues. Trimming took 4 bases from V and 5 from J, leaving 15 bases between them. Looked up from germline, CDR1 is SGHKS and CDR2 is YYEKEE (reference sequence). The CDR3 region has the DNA TGTGCCAGCAGCCCACGAGGGAGCGGGTATGGCTACACCTTC. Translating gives CASSPRGSGYGYTF.

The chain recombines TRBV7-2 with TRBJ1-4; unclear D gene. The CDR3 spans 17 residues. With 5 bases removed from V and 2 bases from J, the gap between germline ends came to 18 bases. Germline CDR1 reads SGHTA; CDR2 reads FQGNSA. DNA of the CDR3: TGTGCCAGCAGCCCGCGGGGTTCTGGATATACTAATGAAAAACTGTTTTTT. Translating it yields CASSPRGSGYTNEKLFF.

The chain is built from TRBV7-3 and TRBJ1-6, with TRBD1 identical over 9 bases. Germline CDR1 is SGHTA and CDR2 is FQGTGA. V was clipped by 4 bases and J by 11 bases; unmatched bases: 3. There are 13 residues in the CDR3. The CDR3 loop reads CASSWDRETPLHF. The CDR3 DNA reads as TGTGCCAGCAGCTGGGACAGGGAAACACCCCTCCACTTT.

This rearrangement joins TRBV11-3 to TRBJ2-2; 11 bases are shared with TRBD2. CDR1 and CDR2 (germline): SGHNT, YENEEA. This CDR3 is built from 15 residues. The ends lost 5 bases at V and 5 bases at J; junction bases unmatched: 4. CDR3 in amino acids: CASSATSGGTGELFF. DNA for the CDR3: TGTGCCAGCAGCGCTACTAGCGGGGGAACCGGGGAGCTGTTTTTT.

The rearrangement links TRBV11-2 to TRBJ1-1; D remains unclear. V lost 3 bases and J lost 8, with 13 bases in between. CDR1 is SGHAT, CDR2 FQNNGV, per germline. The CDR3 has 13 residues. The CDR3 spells CASSFYLGSEAFF. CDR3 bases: TGTGCCAGCAGCTTCTATCTGGGTAGCGAAGCTTTCTTT.

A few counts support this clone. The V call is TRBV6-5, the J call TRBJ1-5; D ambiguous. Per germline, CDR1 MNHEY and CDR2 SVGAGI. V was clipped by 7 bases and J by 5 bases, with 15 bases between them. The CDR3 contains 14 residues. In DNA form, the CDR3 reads TGTGCCAGCATGGGCAGGTTGAACGATCAGCCCCAGCATTTT. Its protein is CASMGRLNDQPQHF.

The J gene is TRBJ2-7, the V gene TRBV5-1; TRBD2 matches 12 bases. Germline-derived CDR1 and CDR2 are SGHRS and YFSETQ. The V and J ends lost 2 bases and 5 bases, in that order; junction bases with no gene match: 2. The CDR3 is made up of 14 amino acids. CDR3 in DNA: TGCGCCAGCAGCTTCGGACTAGCGGGAAACGAGCAGTACTTC. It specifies CASSFGLAGNEQYF.